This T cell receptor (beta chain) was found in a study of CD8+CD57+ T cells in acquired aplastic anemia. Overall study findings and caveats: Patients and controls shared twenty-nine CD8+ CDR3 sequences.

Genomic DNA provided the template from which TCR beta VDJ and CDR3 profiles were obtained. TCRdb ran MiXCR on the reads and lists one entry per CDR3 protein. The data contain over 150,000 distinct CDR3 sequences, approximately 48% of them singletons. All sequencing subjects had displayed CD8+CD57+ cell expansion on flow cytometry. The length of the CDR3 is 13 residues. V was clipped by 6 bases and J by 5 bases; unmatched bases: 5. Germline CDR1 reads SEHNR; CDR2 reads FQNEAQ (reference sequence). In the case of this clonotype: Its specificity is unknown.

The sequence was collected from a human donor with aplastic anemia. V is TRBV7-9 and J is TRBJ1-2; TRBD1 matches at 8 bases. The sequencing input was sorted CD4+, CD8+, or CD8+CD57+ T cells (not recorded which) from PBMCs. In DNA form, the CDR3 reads TGTGCCAGCAGTTCGGACAGGGAATATGGCTACACCTTC. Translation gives CASSSDREYGYTF.